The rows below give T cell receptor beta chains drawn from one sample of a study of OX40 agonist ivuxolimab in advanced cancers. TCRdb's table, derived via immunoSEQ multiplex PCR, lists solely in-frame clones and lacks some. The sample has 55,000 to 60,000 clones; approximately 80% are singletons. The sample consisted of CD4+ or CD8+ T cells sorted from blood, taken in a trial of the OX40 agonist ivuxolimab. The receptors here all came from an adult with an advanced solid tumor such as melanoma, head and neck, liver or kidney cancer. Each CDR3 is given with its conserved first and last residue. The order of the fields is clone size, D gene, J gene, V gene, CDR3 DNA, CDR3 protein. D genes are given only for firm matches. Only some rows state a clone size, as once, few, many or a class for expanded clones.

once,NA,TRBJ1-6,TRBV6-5,TGTGCCAGCAGTTACGGGTCAGTCGGTTCACCCCTCCACTTT,CASSYGSVGSPLHF
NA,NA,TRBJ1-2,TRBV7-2,TGTGCCAGCAGTCCGGTGGGGGATGGCTACACCTTC,CASSPVGDGYTF
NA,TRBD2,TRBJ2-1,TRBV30,TGTGCCTGGAGGGCACCTGGGACTACGTACAATGAGCAGTTCTTC,CAWRAPGTTYNEQFF
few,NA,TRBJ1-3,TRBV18,TGTGCCAGCTCACAGGGGGTCCTCTCTGGAAACACCATATATTTT,CASSQGVLSGNTIYF
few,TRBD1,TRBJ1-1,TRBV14,TGTGCCAGCGCCAGTCCCGGACAGGGGGCTTTCTTT,CASASPGQGAFF
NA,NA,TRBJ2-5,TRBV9,TGTGCCAGCAGCGCCGGGCGGACGGTAGGACAAGAGACCCAGTACTTC,CASSAGRTVGQETQYF
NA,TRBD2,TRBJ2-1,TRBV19,TGTGCCAGTAGGCGGACTAGCGGGGGGGTTGGCTCCTACAATGAGCAGTTCTTC,CASRRTSGGVGSYNEQFF
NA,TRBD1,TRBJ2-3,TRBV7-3,TGTGCCAGCAGCTCGACAGGGGGAGGCACAGATACGCAGTATTTT,CASSSTGGGTDTQYF
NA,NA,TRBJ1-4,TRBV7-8,TGTGCCAGCAGCCCGAACCCGGGAGGTAATGAAAAACTGTTTTTT,CASSPNPGGNEKLFF
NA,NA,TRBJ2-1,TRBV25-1,TGTGCCAGCAGTTCCTACAATGAGCAGTTCTTC,CASSSYNEQFF
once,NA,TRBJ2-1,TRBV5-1,TGCGCCAGCAGCTCGCTATTTGGGACGAGAAACAATGAGCAGTTCTTC,CASSSLFGTRNNEQFF
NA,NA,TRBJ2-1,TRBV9,TGTGCCAGCAGCGTAGAAGGGGCCCCCAATGAGCAGTTCTTC,CASSVEGAPNEQFF
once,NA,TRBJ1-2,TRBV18,TGTGCCAGCTCACCTTTGTACGACTCTACGGAGGACTACACCTTC,CASSPLYDSTEDYTF
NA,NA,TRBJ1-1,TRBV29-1,TGCAGCGGACTGAACACTGAAGCTTTCTTT,CSGLNTEAFF
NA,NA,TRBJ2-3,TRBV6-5,TGTGCCAGCACTCGCCTAGTGGCGCCAGATACGCAGTATTTT,CASTRLVAPDTQYF
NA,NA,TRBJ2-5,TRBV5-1,TGCGCCAGCAGCTTCTCCGGCGAGACCCAGTACTTC,CASSFSGETQYF
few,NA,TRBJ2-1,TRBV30,TGTGCCTGGAGTAAGGCGGCCTCCAATGAGCAGTTCTTC,CAWSKAASNEQFF
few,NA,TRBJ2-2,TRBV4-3,TGCGCCAGCAGCCAAGGTAGAAGGTGGAACACCGGGGAGCTGTTTTTT,CASSQGRRWNTGELFF
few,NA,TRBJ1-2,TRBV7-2,TGTGCCAGCAGCCGGGACTTTCGCTATGGCTACACCTTC,CASSRDFRYGYTF
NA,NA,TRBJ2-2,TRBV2,TGTGCCAGCAGTCCCAGCAGGGAGCTGTTTTTT,CASSPSRELFF
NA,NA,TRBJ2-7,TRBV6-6,TGTGCCAGCAGCCAATACGAGGGGCAGTACTTC,CASSQYEGQYF
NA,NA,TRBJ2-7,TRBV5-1,TGCGCCAGCAGCCCTAGGACGGAATGGGAGCAGTACTTC,CASSPRTEWEQYF
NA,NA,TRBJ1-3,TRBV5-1,TGCGCCAGCAGAATGAATCCTGGAAACACCATATATTTT,CASRMNPGNTIYF
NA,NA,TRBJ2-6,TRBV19,TGTGCCAGTAAGGGGGACCCTGGGGCCAACGTCCTGACTTTC,CASKGDPGANVLTF
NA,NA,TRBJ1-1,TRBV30,TGTGCCTGGAGTGTGAGCGGGGGTACTGAAGCTTTCTTT,CAWSVSGGTEAFF
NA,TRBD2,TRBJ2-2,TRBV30,TGTGCCTGGATGATGGGACTAGGTGGGTCCGCCGGGGAGCTGTTTTTT,CAWMMGLGGSAGELFF
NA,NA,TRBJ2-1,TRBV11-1,TGTGCCAGCAGCTTAGAGGGTAGGCAGGGTGAGCAGTTCTTC,CASSLEGRQGEQFF